In this sample, the clone carrying this T cell receptor beta chain turned up many times. Its antigen remains unidentified. The data belong to a study of T cells in Graves' hyperthyroidism and ophthalmopathy. Study summary: Staff took peripheral blood when the initial diagnosis was made, before any treatment began.

The study, taken as a whole, reports: Most thyroid clonotypes with frequency above 0.001 were detected in blood. Separating ophthalmopathy from stable hyperthyroidism was achieved by a 13 V-J model. Model predictions of ophthalmopathy came a median approximately 6.5 months before onset.

RNA transcripts gave rise to amplified TCR beta CDR3 regions. The HTBI primer set served for first-round RT-PCR of the TCR CDR3. TCRdb itself ran the multiplex PCR reads through MiXCR, one entry per CDR3 protein. The sample includes hundreds of thousands of distinct CDR3 sequences, around 14% of them seen just once. Trimming cost V 2 bases and J 5 bases, with 9 bases left between them. The CDR3 has 13 amino acids. The V gene's germline CDR1 is SEHNR and CDR2 FQNEAQ (reference sequence). The sequence came from a woman aged 18-29 years with Graves' hyperthyroidism. The chain joins TRBV7-9 to TRBJ1-1, with a tentative D call TRBD1 (5 bases). Source material: blood. Here the CDR3 DNA reads TGTGCCAGCAGCTTATCGGGGCAAACTGAAGCTTTCTTT. This translates into CASSLSGQTEAFF.